This paragraph covers one T cell receptor beta chain sequence. The antigen is undetermined. The data are from a study of cytomegalovirus exposure and HLA in healthy donors. Germline V gene data show CDR1 as LNHDA and CDR2 as SQIVND (reference sequence). V was clipped by 1 base and J by 0 bases; unmatched bases: 5. The CDR3 length is 17 residues. PCR involved 60 Vbeta and 13 Jbeta primers. Clones were sequenced by immunoSEQ multiplex PCR, and TCRdb holds only the in-frame ones, with some missing. The sample lists under 100,000 clones; more than 65% were seen once. Broader study findings: Highest at DRB1 and lowest at HLA-C, TCR association rates differed among HLA loci in a later analysis. A list of about 180 TCR beta chains associated with cytomegalovirus was given.

The clonotype comes from a human donor in good health. The chain is built from TRBV19 and TRBJ1-5; 8 bases map to TRBD1. The sample taken for sequencing was PBMCs. Here the CDR3 DNA reads TGTGCCAGTAGTATAGCCACAGGGGGGATTAGCAATCAGCCCCAGCATTTT. It encodes CASSIATGGISNQPQHF.